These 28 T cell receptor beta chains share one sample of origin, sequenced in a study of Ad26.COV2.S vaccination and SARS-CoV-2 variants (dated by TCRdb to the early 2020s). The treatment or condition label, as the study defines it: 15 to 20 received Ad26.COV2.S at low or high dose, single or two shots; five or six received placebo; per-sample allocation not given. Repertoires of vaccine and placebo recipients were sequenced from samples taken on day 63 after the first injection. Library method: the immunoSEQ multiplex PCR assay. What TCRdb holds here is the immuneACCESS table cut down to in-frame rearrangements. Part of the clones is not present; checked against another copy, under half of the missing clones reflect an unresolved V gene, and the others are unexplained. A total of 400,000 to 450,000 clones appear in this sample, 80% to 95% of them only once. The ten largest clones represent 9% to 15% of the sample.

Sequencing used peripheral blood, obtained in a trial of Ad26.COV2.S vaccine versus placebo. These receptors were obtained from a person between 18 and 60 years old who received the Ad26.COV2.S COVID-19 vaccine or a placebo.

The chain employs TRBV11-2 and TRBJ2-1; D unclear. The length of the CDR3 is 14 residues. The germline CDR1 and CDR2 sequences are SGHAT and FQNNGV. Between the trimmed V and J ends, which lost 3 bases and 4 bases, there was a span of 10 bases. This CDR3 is CASSFISGYNEQFF. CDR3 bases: TGTGCCAGCAGCTTTATCAGTGGGTACAATGAGCAGTTCTTC.

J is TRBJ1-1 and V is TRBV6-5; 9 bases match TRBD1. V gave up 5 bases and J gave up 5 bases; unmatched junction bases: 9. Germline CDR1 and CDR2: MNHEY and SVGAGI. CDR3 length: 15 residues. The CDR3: CASSQSQGAGTEAFF. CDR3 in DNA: TGTGCCAGCAGTCAGTCACAGGGGGCAGGGACTGAAGCTTTCTTT.

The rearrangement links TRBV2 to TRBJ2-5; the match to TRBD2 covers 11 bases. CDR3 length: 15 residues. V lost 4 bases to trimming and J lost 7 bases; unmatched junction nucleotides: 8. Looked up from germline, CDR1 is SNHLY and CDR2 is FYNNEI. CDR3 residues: CASSATSGAWGTQYF. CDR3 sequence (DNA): TGTGCCAGCAGTGCGACTAGCGGGGCTTGGGGGACCCAGTACTTC.

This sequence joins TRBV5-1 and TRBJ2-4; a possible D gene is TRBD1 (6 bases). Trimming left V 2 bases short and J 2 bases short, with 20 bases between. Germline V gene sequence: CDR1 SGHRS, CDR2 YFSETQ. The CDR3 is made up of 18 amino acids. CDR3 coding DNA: TGCGCCAGCAGCTTAGGCCATAGGGGACATGCGACCAAAAACATTCAGTACTTC. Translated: CASSLGHRGHATKNIQYF.

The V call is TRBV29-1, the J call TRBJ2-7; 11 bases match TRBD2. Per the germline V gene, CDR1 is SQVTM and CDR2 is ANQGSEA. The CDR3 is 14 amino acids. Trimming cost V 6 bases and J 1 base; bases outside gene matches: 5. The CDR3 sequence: CSVVSGRASYEQYF. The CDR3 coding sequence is TGCAGCGTAGTTAGCGGGAGGGCGTCCTACGAGCAGTACTTC.

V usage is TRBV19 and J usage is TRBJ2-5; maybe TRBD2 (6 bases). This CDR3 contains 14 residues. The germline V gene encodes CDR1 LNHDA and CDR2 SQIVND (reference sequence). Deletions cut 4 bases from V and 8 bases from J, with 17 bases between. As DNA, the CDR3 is TGTGCCAGTAGTACCTTGGACTACGGGGTTACCCAGTACTTC. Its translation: CASSTLDYGVTQYF. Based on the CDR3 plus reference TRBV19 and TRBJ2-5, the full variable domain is DGGITQSPKYLFRKEGQNVTLSCEQNLNHDAMYWYRQDPGQGLRLIYYSQIVNDFQKGDIAEGYSVSREKKESFPLTVTSAQKNPTAFYLCASSTLDYGVTQYFGPGTRLLVL.

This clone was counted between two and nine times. The CDR3: CASSYTHGWNTEAFF. The CDR3 DNA sequence: TGTGCCAGCAGTTACACCCACGGATGGAACACTGAAGCTTTCTTT. The chain uses TRBV6-2 or TRBV6-3 and TRBJ1-1; no clear D. The CDR3 runs to 15 residues. The V gene lost 2 bases and the J gene lost 1 base, with 11 bases spanning the gap. From germline, CDR1 is MNHEY and CDR2 SVGEGT.

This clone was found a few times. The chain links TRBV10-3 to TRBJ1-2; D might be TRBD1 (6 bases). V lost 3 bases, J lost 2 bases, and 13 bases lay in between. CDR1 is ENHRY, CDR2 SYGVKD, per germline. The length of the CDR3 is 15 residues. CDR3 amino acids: CAISELGAENYGYTF. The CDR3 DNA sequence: TGTGCCATCAGTGAATTGGGGGCAGAGAACTATGGCTACACCTTC.

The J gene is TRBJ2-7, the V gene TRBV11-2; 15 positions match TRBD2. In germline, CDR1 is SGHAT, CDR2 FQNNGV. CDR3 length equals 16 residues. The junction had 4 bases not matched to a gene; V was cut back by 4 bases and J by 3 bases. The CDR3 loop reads CASSSPGLAGGYEQYF. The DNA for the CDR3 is TGTGCCAGCAGCTCCCCGGGACTAGCGGGAGGCTACGAGCAGTACTTC.

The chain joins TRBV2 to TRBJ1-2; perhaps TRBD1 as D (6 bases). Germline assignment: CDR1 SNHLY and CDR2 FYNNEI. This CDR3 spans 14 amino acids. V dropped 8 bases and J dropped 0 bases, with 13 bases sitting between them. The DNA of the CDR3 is TGTGCCAGCCGCCGACGGACAGCTAACTATGGCTACACCTTC. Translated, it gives CASRRRTANYGYTF.

This CDR3 reads CASSLPGNLYNEQFF. CDR3 DNA sequence: TGTGCCAGCAGCTTGCCCGGGAACCTCTACAATGAGCAGTTCTTC. The chain joins TRBV5-4 to TRBJ2-1; D may be TRBD2 (5 bases). The CDR3 sequence is 15 residues long. V gave up 1 base and J gave up 3 bases, with 11 bases separating them. Germline values: CDR1 SGHNT, CDR2 YYREEE (reference sequence).

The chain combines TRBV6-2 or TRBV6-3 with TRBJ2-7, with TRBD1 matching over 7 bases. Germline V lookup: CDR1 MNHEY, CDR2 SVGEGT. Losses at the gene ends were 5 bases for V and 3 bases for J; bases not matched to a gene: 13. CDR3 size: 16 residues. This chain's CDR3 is CASSIGGVIIGYEQYF. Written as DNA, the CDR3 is TGTGCCAGCAGTATAGGGGGCGTCATAATTGGCTACGAGCAGTACTTC.

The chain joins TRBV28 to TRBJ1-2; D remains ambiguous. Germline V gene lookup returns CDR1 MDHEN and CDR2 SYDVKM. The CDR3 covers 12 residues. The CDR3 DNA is TGTGGCATAGGGTTGGCTAACTATGGCTACACCTTC. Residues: CGIGLANYGYTF.

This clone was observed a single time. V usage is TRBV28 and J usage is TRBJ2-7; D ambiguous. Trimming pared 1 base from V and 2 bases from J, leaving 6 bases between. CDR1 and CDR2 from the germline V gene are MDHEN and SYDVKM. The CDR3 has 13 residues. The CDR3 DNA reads TGTGCCAGCAGTTTATTGCAGACCTACGAGCAGTACTTC. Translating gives CASSLLQTYEQYF.

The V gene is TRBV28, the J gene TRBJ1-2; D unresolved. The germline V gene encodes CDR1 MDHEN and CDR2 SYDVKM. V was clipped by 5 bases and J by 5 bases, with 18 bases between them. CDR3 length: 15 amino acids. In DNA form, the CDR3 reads TGTGCCAGCAGTCCCCAGATAGAGTGGATGTATGGCTACACCTTC. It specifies CASSPQIEWMYGYTF.

CDR3 in DNA: TGTGCCAGCAGCTTAGGACAGGGGGCTTTATACGAGCAGTACTTC. Translation gives CASSLGQGALYEQYF. The rearrangement joins TRBV7-6 to TRBJ2-7; 10 nucleotides line up with TRBD1. Per germline, CDR1 SGHVS and CDR2 FNYEAQ. The CDR3 loop spans 15 amino acids. V was clipped by 1 base and J by 4 bases; unmatched bases: 4.

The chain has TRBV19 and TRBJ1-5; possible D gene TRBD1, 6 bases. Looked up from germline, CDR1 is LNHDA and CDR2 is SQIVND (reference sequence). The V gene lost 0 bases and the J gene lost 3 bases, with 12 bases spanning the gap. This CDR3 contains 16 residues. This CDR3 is CASSIDRGQYNQPQHF. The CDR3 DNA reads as TGTGCCAGTAGTATAGATCGAGGACAGTACAATCAGCCCCAGCATTTT.

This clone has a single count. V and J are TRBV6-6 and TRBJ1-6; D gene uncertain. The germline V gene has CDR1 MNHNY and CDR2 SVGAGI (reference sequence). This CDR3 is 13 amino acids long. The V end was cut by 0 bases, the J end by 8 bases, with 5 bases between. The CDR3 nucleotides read TGTGCCAGCAGTTACTCGGCAGATTCACCCCTCCACTTT. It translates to CASSYSADSPLHF.

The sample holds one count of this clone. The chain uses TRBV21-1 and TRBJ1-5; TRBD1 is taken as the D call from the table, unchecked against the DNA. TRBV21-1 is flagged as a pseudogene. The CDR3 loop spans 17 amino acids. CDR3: CASSEPATGGRSQPQHF. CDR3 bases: TGTGCCAGCAGCGAACCTGCGACAGGGGGCAGGTCTCAGCCCCAGCATTTT.

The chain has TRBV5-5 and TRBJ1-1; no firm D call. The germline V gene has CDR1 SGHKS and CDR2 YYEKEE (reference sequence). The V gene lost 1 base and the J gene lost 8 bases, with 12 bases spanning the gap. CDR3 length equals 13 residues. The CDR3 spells CASSLTEITEAFF. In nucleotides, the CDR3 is TGTGCCAGCAGCTTGACAGAGATCACCGAAGCTTTCTTT.

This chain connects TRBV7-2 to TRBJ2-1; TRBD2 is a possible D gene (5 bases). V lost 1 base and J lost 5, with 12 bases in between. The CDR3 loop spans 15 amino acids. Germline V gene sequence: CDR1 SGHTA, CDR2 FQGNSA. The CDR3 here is CASSLVRESHNEQFF. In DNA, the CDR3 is TGTGCCAGCAGCTTAGTGAGGGAGTCCCACAATGAGCAGTTCTTC.

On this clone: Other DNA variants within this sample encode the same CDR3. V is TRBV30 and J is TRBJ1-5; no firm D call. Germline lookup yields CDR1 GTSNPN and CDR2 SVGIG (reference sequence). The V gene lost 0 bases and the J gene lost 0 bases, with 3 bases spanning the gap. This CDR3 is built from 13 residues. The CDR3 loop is CAWSVGSNQPQHF. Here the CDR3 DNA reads TGTGCCTGGAGTGTAGGTAGCAATCAGCCCCAGCATTTT.

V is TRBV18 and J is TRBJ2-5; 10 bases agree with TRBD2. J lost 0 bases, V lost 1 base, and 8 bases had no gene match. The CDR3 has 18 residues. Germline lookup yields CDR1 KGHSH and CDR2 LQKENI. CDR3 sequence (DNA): TGTGCCAGCTCACCACGCTCGGGTAGCGGGAGGTACCAAGAGACCCAGTACTTC. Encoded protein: CASSPRSGSGRYQETQYF.

CDR3 residues: CASREGGYGTEAFF. CDR3 coding DNA: TGTGCCAGCAGAGAGGGAGGGTACGGCACTGAAGCTTTCTTT. J is TRBJ1-1 and V is TRBV5-4; D is unclear. There are 14 residues in the CDR3. Trimming cost V 5 bases and J 4 bases, with 15 bases left between them. Germline V gene lookup returns CDR1 SGHNT and CDR2 YYREEE (reference sequence).

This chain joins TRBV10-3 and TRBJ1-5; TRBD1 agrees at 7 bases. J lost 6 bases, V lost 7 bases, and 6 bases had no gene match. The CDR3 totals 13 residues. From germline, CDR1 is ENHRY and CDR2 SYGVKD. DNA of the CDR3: TGTGCCATCAACGGAGGGGGCGTTCAGCCCCAGCATTTT. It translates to CAINGGGVQPQHF.

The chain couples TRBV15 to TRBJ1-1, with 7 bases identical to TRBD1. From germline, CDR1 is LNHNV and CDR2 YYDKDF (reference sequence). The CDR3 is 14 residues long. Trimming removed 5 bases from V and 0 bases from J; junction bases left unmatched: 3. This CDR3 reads CATSAGQVNTEAFF. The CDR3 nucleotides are TGTGCCACCAGCGCCGGACAGGTGAACACTGAAGCTTTCTTT.

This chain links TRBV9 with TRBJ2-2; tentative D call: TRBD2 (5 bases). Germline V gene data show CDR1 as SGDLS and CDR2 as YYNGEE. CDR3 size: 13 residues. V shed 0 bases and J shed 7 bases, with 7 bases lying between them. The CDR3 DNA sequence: TGTGCCAGCAGCGTAGCTACTAGCGGGGAGCTGTTTTTT. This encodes CASSVATSGELFF.

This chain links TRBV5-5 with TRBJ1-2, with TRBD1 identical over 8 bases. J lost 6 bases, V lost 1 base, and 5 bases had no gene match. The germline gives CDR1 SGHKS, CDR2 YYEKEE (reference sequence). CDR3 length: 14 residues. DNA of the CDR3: TGTGCCAGCAGCTTGCAGACAGGGGTTCATGGCTACACCTTC. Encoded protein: CASSLQTGVHGYTF.